This entry describes one T cell receptor beta chain. Its binding antigen is unknown. An end of the junction differs from the germline gene, which may be a read error. CDR1 SQVTM and CDR2 ANQGSEA are derived from the germline V gene. There are 12 amino acids in the CDR3, from cysteine to phenylalanine inclusive. The retained sequence is limited to the CDR3, 36 bases, with the frame set at the first base. Genomic DNA served as template for TCR beta VDJ combination and CDR3 sequence profiling. An Illumina HiSeq 2000 was the platform used for TCR repertoire sequencing. In the original analysis: Repertoires were assessed using TRBV/TRBJ rearrangement plots, CDR3 size and DJ length profiles, and Simpson's diversity index. The most abundant DNA sequence in the deep sequencing data was taken as the immunodominant clone. CDR3 amino acid sequences were screened for sharing across subjects and were compared with published repertoires and the VDJdb database. Using fastp trimming at Q25 and MiXCR clonotype assembly, TCRdb reanalyzed the public sequencing data and kept in-frame beta chains. Duplicate CDR3 protein sequences are folded into a single record with the most common DNA and genes. TCRdb, rather than the study authors, made the V and J calls. For this sample there are some 140,000 distinct CDR3 sequences; 52% appear just once. 9.5% to 15% of the sample belongs to the ten largest clones.

The entry originates in a study of CD8+CD57+ T cells in acquired aplastic anemia listed by TCRdb under 2018. Regarding the study in general: A mean of around 3 ug of DNA, ranging from roughly 0.18 to 30 ug, was extracted from sorted CD4+ and CD8+ cells. CD8+CD57+ expansion was defined as a frequency above the mean frequency observed in healthy subjects. What the research found in general, with its limitations: Over 25 CD8+ CDR3 sequences were found in both patients and controls but appeared to be highly expressed in patients and within the immunodominant clones of the patients. No significant difference in CD8+ Simpson's diversity was found between patients and healthy controls (P=0.060).

Expansion of CD8+CD57+ cells had been shown by flow cytometry in the patients chosen for sequencing. Every patient had severe acquired aplastic anemia, diagnosed using the International Study of Aplastic Anemia and Agranulocytosis and Camitta criteria. No therapy had been received by the patients at the time of blood sampling. In this study, sorted CD4+ and CD8+ T cells from the blood of healthy subjects and of severe aplastic anemia patients had their TCR repertoires deep-sequenced. Patients were enrolled under clinicaltrials.gov protocols 00001620, 01623167, 00001397, 00071045, 00081523 and 00961064 in the USA. Ficoll-Paque density gradient centrifugation was used to isolate peripheral blood mononuclear cells. Before DNA was extracted, CD4+ and CD8+ T cells were sorted using either FACS or magnetic beads.

Input material: sorted CD4+, CD8+, or CD8+CD57+ T cells (not recorded which) from PBMCs. The chain joins TRBV29-1 to TRBJ2-2, with no D gene named confidently. The clonotype was recovered from a human donor with aplastic anemia. CDR3 protein: CSVSTSTWELFF. The DNA is as follows: TGCAGCGTTTCCACGTCCACCTGGGAGCTGTTTTTT.